This passage covers 26 T cell receptor beta chains from one sample sequenced in a study of CXCR3-negative and CXCR3-positive naive CD8 T cells. These TCRs are of unknown antigen specificity. Study results and limitations: Against CXCR3-negative naive cells, CXCR3-positive naive cells showed more hydrophobic TRB CDR3s.

Libraries of TRB cDNA were made by 5' RACE and carried UMIs. Reprocessing the 5' RACE reads, TCRdb reports a single entry for every CDR3 protein and omits DNA. This sample's clone table lists 110,000 or so distinct CDR3 sequences. The specimen sequenced was naive CXCR3+ CD8+ T cells from blood. Documented subset: CD45RO-CCR7+CD27+CD95- naive CD8+ T cells expressing CXCR3 (TNR3+). The receptors come from a human donor in good health. Some clones in this sample may be carry-over from other donors' samples.

This chain uses TRBV20-1 with TRBJ2-7; TCRdb's D call of TRBD2 is untestable without DNA. The CDR3 is made up of 14 amino acids. The germline V gene has CDR1 DFQATT and CDR2 SNEGSKA (reference sequence). Here the CDR3 reads CSARLAGNSYEQYF.

The chain couples TRBV5-1 to TRBJ1-1. The CDR3 length is 16 residues. The germline CDR1 and CDR2 sequences are SGHRS and YFSETQ. The CDR3 is CASSLASSGGLTEAFF.

J is TRBJ1-3 and V is TRBV4-3; TCRdb designates TRBD1, a call that cannot be tested without DNA. This CDR3 region has 16 residues. The germline V gene encodes CDR1 LGHNA and CDR2 YSLEER. CDR3 protein: CASSQVQGISGNTIYF.

This rearrangement joins TRBV4-3 to TRBJ2-7; TCRdb indicates TRBD2, and absent DNA this call remains unverified. CDR3 length equals 14 residues. Germline assignment: CDR1 LGHNA and CDR2 YSLEER. CDR3 protein: CASSQDRDQYEQYF.

The genes are TRBV6-5 and TRBJ2-7; TCRdb proposes TRBD1, but this gene call is untestable without DNA. Looked up from germline, CDR1 is MNHEY and CDR2 is SVGAGI. This CDR3 region has 11 residues. Here the CDR3 reads CASSSAREQYF.

The chain couples TRBV7-7 to TRBJ2-5; TCRdb proposes TRBD2, but this gene call is untestable without DNA. The CDR3 runs 15 residues. In germline, CDR1 is SSHAT, CDR2 FNYEAQ (reference sequence). CDR3 loop: CANSLDTSGQETQYF.

The gene calls are TRBV7-2 and TRBJ2-7; lacking DNA, the TRBD2 call made by TCRdb goes unchecked. This CDR3 spans 16 amino acids. Germline V gene data show CDR1 as SGHTA and CDR2 as FQGNSA. CDR3 loop: CASSGLGLAGVHEQYF.

This CDR3 reads CAISDLAGAVGYEQYF. The J gene is TRBJ2-7, the V gene TRBV10-3; the D gene TCRdb calls, TRBD1, cannot be checked with no DNA. Per germline, CDR1 ENHRY and CDR2 SYGVKD. The CDR3 consists of 16 residues.

The rearrangement joins TRBV27 to TRBJ1-6; lacking DNA, the TRBD1 call made by TCRdb goes unchecked. The CDR3 runs 14 residues. The germline CDR1 and CDR2 sequences are MNHEY and SMNVEV (reference sequence). The CDR3: CASSMSGYNSPLHF.

V usage is TRBV7-3 and J usage is TRBJ2-2; TCRdb returns TRBD1, unconfirmable since there is no DNA. The CDR3 covers 14 residues. Germline CDR1 SGHTA, CDR2 FQGTGA. The CDR3 loop is CASSLAGVTGELFF.

The V gene is TRBV7-9, the J gene TRBJ2-1. This CDR3 is built from 12 residues. CDR1 is SEHNR and CDR2 is FQNEAQ in the germline V gene (reference sequence). The CDR3 here is CASSLAPAEQFF.

V is TRBV3-1 and J is TRBJ2-5; TCRdb lists TRBD1, though no DNA is available to test this call. CDR3 length equals 17 residues. CDR1 and CDR2 (germline): LGHDT, YNNKEL (reference sequence). The CDR3 region is CASSQGTGWEGQETQYF.

The V gene is TRBV5-1, the J gene TRBJ2-1. Per the germline V gene, CDR1 is SGHRS and CDR2 is YFSETQ. The CDR3 is made up of 14 amino acids. The CDR3 region is CASSLFLLGNEQFF. Based on the CDR3 plus reference TRBV5-1 and TRBJ2-1, the full variable domain is KAGVTQTPRYLIKTRGQQVTLSCSPISGHRSVSWYQQTPGQGLQFLFEYFSETQRNKGNFPGRFSGRQFSNSRSEMNVSTLELGDSALYLCASSLFLLGNEQFFGPGTRLTVL.

The rearrangement joins TRBV6-2 or TRBV6-3 to TRBJ2-7; with no DNA, the TCRdb D assignment of TRBD1 cannot be verified. Germline CDR1 MNHEY, CDR2 SVGEGT. The CDR3 sequence is 15 residues long. CDR3 protein: CASSYSTGTDYEQYF.

The CDR3 loop reads CASSDRRDRGHEQYF. V usage is TRBV2 and J usage is TRBJ2-7; TCRdb reports TRBD1, a call that lacks DNA to check it against. The CDR3 length is 15 residues. Germline CDR1 is SNHLY and CDR2 is FYNNEI.

CDR3: CSAREGAEKLFF. The V call is TRBV20-1, the J call TRBJ1-4; with no DNA, the TCRdb D assignment of TRBD1 cannot be verified. This CDR3 contains 12 residues. In germline, CDR1 is DFQATT, CDR2 SNEGSKA (reference sequence).

V and J are TRBV9 and TRBJ2-7; the TCRdb D gene call, TRBD2, has no DNA to confirm it. Germline V gene data show CDR1 as SGDLS and CDR2 as YYNGEE. This CDR3 has 15 amino acids. CDR3 region: CASSVAGRDYLEQYF.

This chain uses TRBV4-3 with TRBJ2-5; TCRdb selects TRBD1, and the lack of DNA leaves this call unchecked. This CDR3 is 15 amino acids long. The germline V gene encodes CDR1 LGHNA and CDR2 YSLEER. The CDR3 is CASSQDRTGRETQYF.

The rearrangement joins TRBV6-5 to TRBJ2-7; checking the TCRdb D call of TRBD1 is not possible without DNA. CDR3 length: 14 residues. Germline V CDR1 and CDR2: MNHEY, SVGAGI. This CDR3 is CASSYSPGADEQYF.

The chain uses TRBV5-4 and TRBJ2-5. The germline V gene has CDR1 SGHNT and CDR2 YYREEE (reference sequence). The CDR3 is made up of 15 amino acids. This CDR3 is CASSSRKITGETQYF.

This chain uses TRBV12-3 or TRBV12-4 with TRBJ2-7; the TCRdb call, TRBD2, lacks DNA for checking. The CDR3 spans 15 residues. The CDR3: CASSPGLVTFHEQYF.

The V and J genes are TRBV7-8 and TRBJ2-7. The CDR3 extends over 12 amino acids. The germline gives CDR1 SGHVS, CDR2 FQNEAQ. This chain's CDR3 is CASSYTAYEQYF.

The chain employs TRBV14 and TRBJ2-1; with no DNA, the TCRdb D assignment of TRBD2 cannot be verified. The CDR3 is made up of 16 amino acids. Germline lookup yields CDR1 SGHDN and CDR2 FVKESK. Here the CDR3 reads CASSPVGLASYNEQFF.

The chain combines TRBV13 with TRBJ1-5. The CDR3 runs to 17 residues. Germline-derived CDR1 and CDR2 are PRHDT and FYEKMQ (reference sequence). The CDR3 protein is CASSLGRRENSNQPQHF.

This chain connects TRBV12-3 or TRBV12-4 to TRBJ1-1. The CDR3 has 12 residues. The CDR3 here is CASSFGLTEAFF.

This chain joins TRBV7-7 and TRBJ2-2. Per the germline V gene, CDR1 is SSHAT and CDR2 is FNYEAQ (reference sequence). The CDR3 is 17 residues long. CDR3 amino acids: CASSPDEIIPNTGELFF.